The 32 T cell receptor beta chains reported below all come from one sample, sequenced in a study of regulatory T cells in long-lasting Graves disease. To make TCR beta libraries, researchers used iRepertoire HTBI primers and Arm-PCR of CDR3 regions. TCRdb processed the multiplex PCR reads anew with MiXCR; each CDR3 protein has one entry. The table includes 430,000 or so distinct CDR3 sequences, about 21% detected once. The time point here: persistent/refractory GD, antithyroid drugs over 5 years with positive TRAb. From RNA extracted from PBMCs, the TCR library was made. The source was peripheral blood mononuclear cells (PBMCs), collected when the disease was refractory, from a patient treated with antithyroid drugs. The receptor source for this set is a female donor with Graves disease.

This clonotype came up many times. This chain uses TRBV12-3 or TRBV12-4 with TRBJ2-5, with 8 bases identical to TRBD1. This CDR3 is 15 amino acids long. With V trimmed by 5 bases and J by 9 bases, 14 bases remained unmatched. The CDR3 nucleotides are TGTGCCAGCAGTCCGCGGACAGGGCCCCGCGGGGCCCAGTACTTC. The encoded protein is CASSPRTGPRGAQYF.

In its sample, this clonotype was seen once. Being one base from a much bigger clone, this may be a read error. This sequence joins TRBV6-1 and TRBJ2-2, with 7 bases fitting TRBD1. The CDR3 covers 14 residues. Germline V gene data show CDR1 as MNHNS and CDR2 as SASEGT. CDR3 bases: TGTGCCAGCAGTGCACAGGGGAACATCGGGGAGCTGTTTTTT. This translates into CASSAQGNIGELFF.

This clonotype was observed at least ten times. The chain carries TRBV20-1 and TRBJ2-5, with 9 bases fitting TRBD2. V shed 1 base and J 5 bases; nucleotides not matched to a gene: 14. The CDR3 contains 17 residues. Germline loops: CDR1 DFQATT, CDR2 SNEGSKA (reference sequence). The CDR3 protein is CSARAASGTALGETQYF. CDR3 bases: TGCAGTGCTAGAGCGGCTAGCGGGACGGCTCTGGGGGAGACCCAGTACTTC.

This clonotype occurred a few times. This sequence may be a read error, since a much larger clone differs from it by one base. The chain is built from TRBV28 and TRBJ1-4, with unresolved D. This CDR3 is 14 amino acids long. Germline CDR1 MDHEN, CDR2 SYDVKM. CDR3 nucleotide sequence: TGTGCCAGCAGTCCTAGGAGCACTAATGAAAAACTGGTTTTT. Translation: CASSPRSTNEKLVF.

This clonotype has more than one count but fewer than ten. The chain uses TRBV28 and TRBJ1-5, with TRBD1 as a possible D gene (6 bases). Germline CDR1 MDHEN, CDR2 SYDVKM. There are 15 residues in the CDR3. The ends were cut back, 4 bases at V and 7 bases at J, with 17 bases in the middle. CDR3 sequence reads: CASSSGTRVGQPQHF. As DNA, the CDR3 is TGTGCCAGCAGTTCCGGGACAAGGGTGGGACAGCCCCAGCATTTT.

The J gene is TRBJ1-1, the V gene TRBV9; 9 bases are shared with TRBD1. The CDR3 extends over 15 amino acids. V trimming: 4 bases; J trimming: 3 bases; junction bases outside the gene matches: 7. Germline V gives CDR1 SGDLS, CDR2 YYNGEE. CDR3: CASSPTGQGYTEAFF. The CDR3 DNA reads as TGTGCCAGCAGCCCCACGGGACAGGGATACACTGAAGCTTTCTTT.

The sample holds many counts of this clonotype. The CDR3: CASSPRLAGASETQYF. The DNA of the CDR3 is TGTGCCAGCAGCCCCCGACTAGCGGGAGCTTCAGAGACCCAGTACTTC. The chain has TRBV9 and TRBJ2-5, with TRBD2 matching 12 bases. The CDR3 is 16 residues long. Looked up from germline, CDR1 is SGDLS and CDR2 is YYNGEE. The V segment lost 4 bases and the J segment 4 bases; nucleotides outside the gene matches: 8.

In this sample, this clonotype turned up a few times. The gene calls are TRBV5-1 and TRBJ2-5, with D tentatively TRBD1 (6 bases). Germline V gives CDR1 SGHRS, CDR2 YFSETQ. V lost 8 bases, J lost 0 bases, and 17 bases lay in between. The CDR3 extends over 15 amino acids. CDR3 in amino acids: CASNGGPGYQETQYF. CDR3 nucleotides: TGCGCCAGTAATGGGGGCCCCGGGTACCAAGAGACCCAGTACTTC.

Notes on this clonotype: In this CDR3 the conserved last residue, phenylalanine or tryptophan, is missing, so a read error is likely. The rearrangement joins TRBV28 to TRBJ2-7, with 10 positions matching TRBD1. The V gene end was trimmed by 7 bases and the J gene end by 1 base; junction bases not matched to a gene: 10. CDR1 is MDHEN and CDR2 is SYDVKM in the germline V gene. This CDR3 region has 16 residues. The CDR3 DNA sequence: TGTGCCAGCAACCCCACTCCGGGACAGGGGTCCTACGAGCAGTACTCC. It is translated as CASNPTPGQGSYEQYS.

CDR3 sequence: CASSMRGDNYGYTF. CDR3 nucleotides: TGTGCCAGTAGTATGCGGGGGGATAACTATGGCTACACCTTC. The chain employs TRBV19 and TRBJ1-2; possible D gene TRBD1, 5 bases. The CDR3 spans 14 residues. Germline CDR1 reads LNHDA; CDR2 reads SQIVND (reference sequence). Trimming removed 3 bases at V and 1 base at J, with 9 bases between. The full variable domain, in which reference TRBV19 and TRBJ1-2 provide the parts outside the CDR3, is DGGITQSPKYLFRKEGQNVTLSCEQNLNHDAMYWYRQDPGQGLRLIYYSQIVNDFQKGDIAEGYSVSREKKESFPLTVTSAQKNPTAFYLCASSMRGDNYGYTFGSGTRLTVV.

This clonotype was detected only a few times. The chain carries TRBV7-9 and TRBJ2-5; possible D gene TRBD2, 6 bases. Per the germline V gene, CDR1 is SEHNR and CDR2 is FQNEAQ (reference sequence). The CDR3 sequence is 16 residues long. V lost 5 bases, J lost 5 bases, and 21 bases lay in between. CDR3 sequence reads: CASSHPFGEAPETQYF. The CDR3 bases are TGTGCCAGCAGCCACCCCTTTGGGGAGGCGCCGGAGACCCAGTACTTC. Drawing the rest from reference TRBV7-9 and TRBJ2-5, the complete variable domain is DTGVSQNPRHKITKRGQNVTFRCDPISEHNRLYWYRQTLGQGPEFLTYFQNEAQLEKSRLLSDRFSAERPKGSFSTLEIQRTEQGDSAMYLCASSHPFGEAPETQYFGPGTRLLVL.

The gene calls are TRBV7-2 and TRBJ2-7, with D possibly TRBD2 on 5 matching bases. The V and J ends lost 8 bases and 3 bases respectively, with 14 bases between them. Germline-derived CDR1 and CDR2 are SGHTA and FQGNSA. This CDR3 spans 13 amino acids. In DNA, the CDR3 is TGTGCCAGCTTGCCCAGGAGCGGCTACGAGCAGTACTTC. Its translation: CASLPRSGYEQYF.

The chain recombines TRBV3-1 with TRBJ2-7; D is unresolved. The length of the CDR3 is 14 residues. V lost 0 bases to trimming and J lost 1 base, with 7 bases between them. Germline V gene sequence: CDR1 LGHDT, CDR2 YNNKEL (reference sequence). This chain's CDR3 is CASSQDSVSYEQYF. The CDR3 DNA reads TGTGCCAGCAGCCAAGACTCGGTATCCTACGAGCAGTACTTC.

This clonotype occurred a few times. The conserved final phenylalanine or tryptophan is absent from the CDR3, which likely points to a read error. The chain links TRBV5-1 to TRBJ1-2; maybe TRBD1 (5 bases). There are 14 residues in the CDR3. Trimming took off 3 bases at V and 8 bases at J, with 17 bases between the two ends. Germline assignment: CDR1 SGHRS and CDR2 YFSETQ. DNA of the CDR3: TGCGCCAGCAGCTCAATTTCCGACAGTGGCGGCTACACCCTC. This sequence encodes CASSSISDSGGYTL.

The sample holds many counts of this clonotype. The chain is built from TRBV6-1 and TRBJ1-1, with D uncertain. The V gene lost 7 bases and the J gene lost 1 base, with 10 bases spanning the gap. The CDR3 contains 13 residues. Germline assignment: CDR1 MNHNS and CDR2 SASEGT. The CDR3 bases are TGTGCCAGCATTGTACAGAAGAACACTGAAGCTTTCTTT. Translating it yields CASIVQKNTEAFF.

The V gene is TRBV3-1, the J gene TRBJ2-5; D is uncertain. CDR1 LGHDT and CDR2 YNNKEL come from the germline V gene (reference sequence). The CDR3 is 14 residues long. Trimming shortened V by 1 base and J by 4 bases, and 10 bases separated the two germline ends. The CDR3 loop is CASSQVVNSETQYF. CDR3 DNA sequence: TGTGCCAGCAGCCAAGTCGTCAATTCAGAGACCCAGTACTTC.

In this sample, this clonotype turned up a few times. The chain couples TRBV29-1 to TRBJ2-7; D gene uncertain. This CDR3 spans 11 amino acids. CDR1 is SQVTM, CDR2 ANQGSEA, per germline. V dropped 3 bases and J dropped 5 bases, with 8 bases sitting between them. The CDR3 region has the DNA TGCAGCGTTGACGAGACCCACGAGCAGTACTTC. Encoded protein: CSVDETHEQYF.

Comment on this clonotype: One base away lies a much larger clone, so this may be a sequencing read error. No conserved phenylalanine or tryptophan ends this CDR3, so it is likely a read error. CDR3 residues: CASSFRGMTEAFL. As DNA, the CDR3 is TGTGCCAGCAGCTTCAGGGGCATGACTGAAGCTTTCCTT. The J gene is TRBJ1-1, the V gene TRBV27, with D possibly being TRBD1 (6 bases). Germline CDR1 is MNHEY and CDR2 is SMNVEV (reference sequence). V lost 6 bases, J lost 5 bases, and 13 bases lay in between. The CDR3 spans 13 residues.

This clonotype came up many times. The chain combines TRBV15 with TRBJ2-7, with TRBD1 identical over 9 bases. Per germline, CDR1 LNHNV and CDR2 YYDKDF (reference sequence). The V and J ends lost 1 base and 5 bases, in that order; junction bases with no gene match: 6. The CDR3 is made up of 15 amino acids. CDR3 sequence reads: CATSRGGTGSHEQYF. CDR3 DNA: TGTGCCACCAGCAGAGGTGGGACAGGGAGTCACGAGCAGTACTTC. Filled out from reference TRBV15 and TRBJ2-7, the complete variable domain reads DAMVIQNPRYQVTQFGKPVTLSCSQTLNHNVMYWYQQKSSQAPKLLFHYYDKDFNNEADTPDNFQSRRPNTSFCFLDIRSPGLGDTAMYLCATSRGGTGSHEQYFGPGTRLTVT.

This clonotype came up many times. This chain links TRBV27 with TRBJ2-5, with D possibly being TRBD1 (6 bases). This CDR3 is 13 amino acids long. Germline assignment: CDR1 MNHEY and CDR2 SMNVEV (reference sequence). V was trimmed by 10 bases and J by 5 bases, leaving 17 bases between them. CDR3: CATGTLVGETQYF. Written as DNA, the CDR3 is TGTGCCACGGGGACACTAGTCGGCGAGACCCAGTACTTC.

This clonotype has a single count. This may stem from a read error, because a much larger clone lies one nucleotide away. The chain combines TRBV6-1 with TRBJ2-5, with 7 bases identical to TRBD2. CDR1 and CDR2 from the germline V gene are MNHNS and SASEGT. The CDR3 is made up of 14 amino acids. J was trimmed by 1 base and V by 10 bases; bases with no gene match: 9. CDR3 region: CATSGVDGQETQYF. The CDR3 DNA sequence: TGTGCCACCAGCGGGGTGGACGGCCAAGAGACCCAGTACTTC.

This sequence joins TRBV3-1 and TRBJ2-1; 11 positions agree with TRBD2. With V trimmed by 4 bases and J by 5 bases, 7 bases remained unmatched. The germline V gene encodes CDR1 LGHDT and CDR2 YNNKEL (reference sequence). This CDR3 is built from 16 residues. The CDR3 DNA sequence: TGTGCCAGCAGCCCCCCGGGACTAGCGGAGCACAATGAGCAGTTCTTC. It specifies CASSPPGLAEHNEQFF.

In its sample, this clonotype was seen a few times. The chain uses TRBV15 and TRBJ1-2; D perhaps matches TRBD1 (6 bases). This CDR3 has 14 residues. Germline V gene sequence: CDR1 LNHNV, CDR2 YYDKDF (reference sequence). V shed 5 bases and J shed 8 bases, with 18 bases lying between them. The DNA for the CDR3 is TGTGCCACCAGCGGCCGGGACACCGCCTTCGGCTACACCTTC. Residues: CATSGRDTAFGYTF.

This clonotype was detected many times. The V gene is TRBV7-8, the J gene TRBJ1-4, with D possibly being TRBD1 (5 bases). The CDR3 totals 14 residues. Trimming pared 0 bases from V and 13 bases from J, leaving 15 bases between. Germline CDR1 reads SGHVS; CDR2 reads FQNEAQ. CDR3: CASSLAGTGSGLFF. The DNA for the CDR3 is TGTGCCAGCAGCTTAGCAGGGACGGGATCAGGACTGTTTTTT.

This clonotype was found a few times. The chain is built from TRBV2 and TRBJ2-3, with a possible D match to TRBD2 (5 bases). CDR1 SNHLY and CDR2 FYNNEI come from the germline V gene. V was pared by 7 bases and J by 0 bases, with 11 bases between. The CDR3 sequence is 14 residues long. CDR3: CASKAEPSTDTQYF. The DNA of the CDR3 is TGTGCCAGCAAAGCGGAGCCAAGCACAGATACGCAGTATTTT.

This clonotype was seen at least ten times. The chain has TRBV7-8 and TRBJ2-5; D is unresolved. The germline V gene has CDR1 SGHVS and CDR2 FQNEAQ. CDR3 size: 14 residues. V lost 6 bases, J lost 2 bases, and 13 bases lay in between. In nucleotides, the CDR3 is TGTGCCAGCAGGGCCGGGCGGATTCAAGAGACCCAGTACTTC. Its translation is CASRAGRIQETQYF. Together with reference TRBV7-8 and TRBJ2-5, the CDR3 gives the full variable domain: GAGVSQSPRYKVAKRGQDVALRCDPISGHVSLFWYQQALGQGPEFLTYFQNEAQLDKSGLPSDRFFAERPEGSVSTLKIQRTQQEDSAVYLCASRAGRIQETQYFGPGTRLLVL.

This clonotype was picked up a small number of times. The rearrangement joins TRBV15 to TRBJ2-5; TRBD1 might be the D (6 bases). Trimming shortened V by 6 bases and J by 3 bases, and 11 bases separated the two germline ends. The CDR3 consists of 13 residues. Germline V CDR1 and CDR2: LNHNV, YYDKDF (reference sequence). CDR3 coding DNA: TGTGCCACCAGACAGGGCATCAAAGAGACCCAGTACTTC. Its translation is CATRQGIKETQYF.

This clonotype was found a few times. The genes are TRBV2 and TRBJ2-4, with D perhaps matching TRBD1 (5 bases). The CDR3 has 15 residues. Per germline, CDR1 SNHLY and CDR2 FYNNEI. V was trimmed by 1 base and J by 2 bases, leaving 9 bases between them. In nucleotides, the CDR3 is TGTGCCAGCAGTGAAGACAGGCTAACCAAAAACATTCAGTACTTC. This translates into CASSEDRLTKNIQYF.

This chain joins TRBV12-5 and TRBJ2-5, with 10 bases aligning to TRBD2. The CDR3 consists of 15 residues. V shed 6 bases, J shed 1 base, and the junction held 5 bases outside the gene matches. From germline, CDR1 is LGHNT and CDR2 FRNRAP. As DNA, the CDR3 is TGTGCTAGTGGAACGGGACTAGCGCTCCAAGAGACCCAGTACTTC. Protein: CASGTGLALQETQYF.

This clonotype came up many times. The rearrangement uses TRBV28 and TRBJ2-2; D may match TRBD1 or TRBD2 (5 bases each). The CDR3 runs 14 residues. CDR1 MDHEN and CDR2 SYDVKM come from the germline V gene. V lost 5 bases and J 6 bases, leaving 13 bases between the germline ends. The CDR3 here is CASSITGTSGELFF. CDR3 DNA sequence: TGTGCCAGCAGTATAACCGGGACGTCCGGGGAGCTGTTTTTT.

This clonotype was picked up many times. The chain links TRBV20-1 to TRBJ1-5, with 10 positions matching TRBD1. Germline CDR1 and CDR2: DFQATT and SNEGSKA (reference sequence). V shed 6 bases, J shed 5 bases, and the junction held 7 bases outside the gene matches. The CDR3 totals 14 residues. CDR3 sequence (DNA): TGCAGTGCCTTGGGACAGGGGATTGATCAGCCCCAGCATTTT. The encoded protein is CSALGQGIDQPQHF.

This chain joins TRBV27 and TRBJ1-3; D is unresolved. Trimming left V 8 bases short and J 7 bases short, with 15 bases between. CDR3 length: 13 amino acids. Germline lookup yields CDR1 MNHEY and CDR2 SMNVEV (reference sequence). CDR3 sequence reads: CASGGFPLNTIYF. In DNA, the CDR3 is TGTGCCAGCGGTGGCTTTCCCCTTAACACCATATATTTT.